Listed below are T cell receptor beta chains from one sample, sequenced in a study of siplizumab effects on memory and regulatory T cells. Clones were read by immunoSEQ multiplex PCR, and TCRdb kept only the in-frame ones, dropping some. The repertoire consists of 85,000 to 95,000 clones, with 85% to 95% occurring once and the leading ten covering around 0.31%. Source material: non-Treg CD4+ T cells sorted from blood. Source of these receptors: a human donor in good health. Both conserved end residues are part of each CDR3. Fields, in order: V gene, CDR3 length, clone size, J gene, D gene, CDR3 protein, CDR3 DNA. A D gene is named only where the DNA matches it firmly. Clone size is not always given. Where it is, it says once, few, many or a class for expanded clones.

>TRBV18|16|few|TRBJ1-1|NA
CASSSRMTARNTEAFF
TGTGCCAGCTCATCCCGGATGACAGCGAGGAACACTGAAGCTTTCTTT
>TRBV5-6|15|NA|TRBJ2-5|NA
CASSLFQPGLETQYF
TGTGCCAGCAGCTTGTTCCAGCCCGGCTTAGAGACCCAGTACTTC
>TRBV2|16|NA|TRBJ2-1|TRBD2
CASRTSGGTGNNEQFF
TGTGCCAGCAGGACTAGCGGGGGGACGGGAAACAATGAGCAGTTCTTC
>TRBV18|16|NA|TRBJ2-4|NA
CASSPSIHGVKNIQYF
TGTGCCAGCTCACCTAGTATCCATGGAGTCAAAAACATTCAGTACTTC
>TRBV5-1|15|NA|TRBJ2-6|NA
CASSSGGTGANVLTF
TGCGCCAGCAGCTCCGGAGGGACTGGGGCCAACGTCCTGACTTTC
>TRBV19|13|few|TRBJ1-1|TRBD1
CASSSDRGTEAFF
TGTGCCAGTAGTTCGGACAGGGGCACTGAAGCTTTCTTT
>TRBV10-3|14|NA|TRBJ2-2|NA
CAIAQGPDTGELFF
TGTGCCATCGCCCAGGGGCCGGACACCGGGGAGCTGTTTTTT
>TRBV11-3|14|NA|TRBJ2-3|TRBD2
CASRRTSGRDTQYF
TGTGCCAGTCGGCGGACTAGCGGGAGGGATACGCAGTATTTT
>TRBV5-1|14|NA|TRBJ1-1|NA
CASSRGGLSTEAFF
TGCGCCAGCAGCCGGGGGGGACTAAGCACTGAAGCTTTCTTT
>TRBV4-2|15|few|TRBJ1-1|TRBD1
CASSQGAGGNTEAFF
TGTGCCAGCAGCCAAGGGGCAGGGGGGAACACTGAAGCTTTCTTT
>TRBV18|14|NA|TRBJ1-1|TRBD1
CASTLTGRNTEAFF
TGTGCCAGCACTCTGACAGGGAGGAACACTGAAGCTTTCTTT
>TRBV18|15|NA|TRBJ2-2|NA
CASSPPRGYTGELFF
TGTGCCAGCTCACCACCCAGGGGTTACACCGGGGAGCTGTTTTTT
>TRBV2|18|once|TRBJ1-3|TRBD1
CASSELARDRVVRNTIYF
TGTGCCAGCAGTGAATTAGCCCGGGACAGGGTTGTGAGAAACACCATATATTTT
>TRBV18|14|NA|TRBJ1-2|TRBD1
CASSPVSGTDGYTF
TGTGCCAGCTCACCGGTCTCAGGGACAGATGGCTACACCTTC
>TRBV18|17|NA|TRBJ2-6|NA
CASSAGAPGSGANVLTF
TGTGCCAGCTCCGCAGGTGCTCCTGGATCTGGGGCCAACGTCCTGACTTTC
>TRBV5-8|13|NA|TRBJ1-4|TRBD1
CASVRDRGEKLFF
TGTGCCAGCGTGAGGGACAGGGGTGAAAAACTGTTTTTT
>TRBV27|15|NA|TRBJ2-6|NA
CASSGSLAGANVLTF
TGTGCCAGCAGTGGGTCCTTAGCTGGGGCCAACGTCCTGACTTTC
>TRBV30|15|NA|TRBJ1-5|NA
CAWTTGGGYNQPQHF
TGTGCCTGGACAACGGGAGGGGGATACAATCAGCCCCAGCATTTT
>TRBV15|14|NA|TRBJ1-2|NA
CATSVDLVQGGYTF
TGTGCCACCAGCGTAGACTTAGTACAGGGTGGCTACACCTTC
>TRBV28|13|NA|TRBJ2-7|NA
CASKGQPDYEQYF
TGTGCCAGCAAAGGGCAGCCCGATTACGAGCAGTACTTC
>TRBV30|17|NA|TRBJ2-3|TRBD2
CAWSEGLAGGPSDTQYF
TGTGCCTGGAGTGAGGGACTAGCGGGAGGGCCGTCAGATACGCAGTATTTT
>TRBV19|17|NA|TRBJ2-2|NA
CASSRSSPLVTAGELFF
TGTGCCAGTAGTCGGTCTAGCCCCCTGGTGACAGCTGGGGAGCTGTTTTTT
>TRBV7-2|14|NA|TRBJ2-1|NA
CASSLAWVYNEQFF
TGTGCCAGCAGCTTAGCTTGGGTCTACAATGAGCAGTTCTTC
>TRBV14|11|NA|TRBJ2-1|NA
CASSQVHEQFF
TGTGCCAGCAGCCAAGTCCATGAGCAGTTCTTC
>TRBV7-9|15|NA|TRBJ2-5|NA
CASSLVAVQIGTQYF
TGTGCCAGCAGCTTAGTCGCAGTACAAATAGGAACCCAGTACTTC
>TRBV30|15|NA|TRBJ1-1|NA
CAWRVAGTVNTEAFF
TGTGCCTGGAGGGTCGCCGGGACTGTGAACACTGAAGCTTTCTTT
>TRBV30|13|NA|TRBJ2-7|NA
CAWRGGGSYEQYF
TGTGCCTGGCGAGGGGGTGGATCATACGAGCAGTACTTC
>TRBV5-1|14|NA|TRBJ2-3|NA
CASSVVVLGDTQYF
TGCGCCAGCAGCGTAGTGGTGTTGGGGGATACGCAGTATTTT
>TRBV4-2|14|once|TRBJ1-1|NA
CASSQETGNTEAFF
TGTGCCAGCAGCCAAGAGACAGGGAACACTGAAGCTTTCTTT
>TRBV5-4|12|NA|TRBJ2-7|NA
CASSLDRYEQYF
TGTGCCAGCAGCTTGGACCGTTACGAGCAGTACTTC
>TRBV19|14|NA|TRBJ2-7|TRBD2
CASGLAGGLYEQYF
TGTGCCAGCGGACTAGCGGGAGGACTCTACGAGCAGTACTTC
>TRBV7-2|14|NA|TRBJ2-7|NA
CASSLRGYPYEQYF
TGTGCCAGCAGCCTGCGTGGCTACCCCTACGAGCAGTACTTC
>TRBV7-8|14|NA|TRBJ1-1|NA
CASSFMGGVGEAFF
TGTGCCAGCAGCTTTATGGGAGGGGTCGGTGAAGCTTTCTTT
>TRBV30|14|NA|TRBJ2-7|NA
CAWSVPGGRDEQYF
TGTGCCTGGAGTGTACCTGGAGGAAGGGATGAGCAGTACTTC
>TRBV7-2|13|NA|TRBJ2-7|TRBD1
CASSTDRHLLKYF
TGTGCCAGCAGCACGGACAGGCATCTTTTGAAGTACTTC
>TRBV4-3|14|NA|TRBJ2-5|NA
CASSQNTGGETQYF
TGCGCCAGCAGCCAAAACACCGGGGGAGAGACCCAGTACTTC
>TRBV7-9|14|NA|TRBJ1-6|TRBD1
CASSLEGASSPLHF
TGTGCCAGCAGCTTAGAGGGGGCCTCGTCACCCCTCCACTTT